A selection of T cell receptor beta chains follows, all from one sample in a study of radiation and T cells in renal cell carcinoma. Produced via immunoSEQ multiplex PCR; TCRdb's table is partial and in-frame only. The sample includes some 97,000 clones, about 79% of them seen just once. Material: blood, obtained from a patient whose treatment included radiotherapy and nephrectomy. The receptors come from a man aged 55 to 69 with renal cell carcinoma. The CDR3 runs from the conserved cysteine through the conserved F or W. D genes are given only for firm matches. Some rows have no size entry. The others give once, few or many, or a class for an expanded clone.

size,D,J,V,CDR3,DNA
once,NA,TRBJ2-7,TRBV4-2,CASSQAGAVRGSYEQYF,TGTGCCAGCAGCCAGGCCGGTGCAGTCCGGGGTTCCTACGAGCAGTACTTC
few,NA,TRBJ2-7,TRBV19,CASSPREGGYEQYF,TGTGCCAGTAGTCCCCGAGAAGGGGGCTACGAGCAGTACTTC
NA,NA,TRBJ2-7,TRBV6-1,CASSEPVSNYEQYF,TGTGCCAGCAGTGAACCGGTCAGTAACTACGAGCAGTACTTC
NA,TRBD2,TRBJ2-2,TRBV5-1,CASSLEGLAEITGELFF,TGCGCCAGCAGCTTAGAGGGTCTAGCGGAAATCACCGGGGAGCTGTTTTTT
NA,NA,TRBJ2-2,TRBV7-2,CASSLAGRAHTGELFF,TGTGCCAGCAGCTTAGCGGGCAGGGCTCACACCGGGGAGCTGTTTTTT
NA,NA,TRBJ2-2,TRBV5-1,CASSPSTYAGSNTGELFF,TGCGCCAGCAGCCCTTCTACCTATGCTGGCTCGAACACCGGGGAGCTGTTTTTT
NA,TRBD2,TRBJ2-2,TRBV6-1,CASSDELAGGSSGTGELFF,TGTGCCAGCAGTGATGAACTAGCGGGAGGATCGTCAGGCACCGGGGAGCTGTTTTTT
many,NA,TRBJ1-5,TRBV28,CASSSQDGRGPQHF,TGTGCCAGCAGTTCACAGGATGGTCGGGGGCCCCAGCATTTT
NA,NA,TRBJ2-3,TRBV10-3,CAIRGGRGTDTQYF,TGTGCCATCAGGGGCGGCAGGGGCACAGATACGCAGTATTTT
NA,NA,TRBJ1-5,TRBV19,CASSLGAGYNQPQHF,TGTGCCAGTAGCCTTGGGGCAGGATACAATCAGCCCCAGCATTTT
NA,NA,TRBJ2-3,TRBV20-1,CSAAGADTQYF,TGCAGTGCTGCAGGGGCAGATACGCAGTATTTT
NA,NA,TRBJ2-2,TRBV28,CASRDLHGAMAGELFF,TGTGCCAGCCGGGACCTCCACGGGGCCATGGCCGGGGAGCTGTTTTTT
NA,NA,TRBJ2-7,TRBV10-3,CAISSATYEQYF,TGTGCCATCAGCTCGGCTACCTACGAGCAGTACTTC
few,NA,TRBJ2-7,TRBV27,CASRNNKITEQYF,TGTGCCAGCAGAAATAATAAAATCACCGAGCAGTACTTC
NA,NA,TRBJ2-5,TRBV5-1,CASSSTSGTSLQETQYF,TGCGCCAGCAGCTCGACCTCCGGGACATCATTACAAGAGACCCAGTACTTC